This TCR beta chain was recorded in a study of cytomegalovirus exposure and HLA in healthy donors. PCR used 60 Vbeta primers and 13 Jbeta primers. TCRdb keeps only in-frame clones here, not all; method: immunoSEQ multiplex PCR. The table lists about 260,000 clones, 84% of them singletons. Whole-study results and caveats: Several of the most significant clusters were apparently associated with common viral pathogens in a later analysis.

To note about this clone: Its cognate antigen is unknown.

Sequences were obtained from PBMCs. This sequence originates from a woman aged 40 to 50 in good health and CMV-seropositive.

The CDR3 region is CSVVQGRYEQYF. DNA of the CDR3: TGCAGCGTTGTACAGGGGCGCTACGAGCAGTACTTC. The chain combines TRBV29-1 with TRBJ2-5, with 7 bases that match TRBD1. The DNA matches TRBJ2-7 better at its end, which makes the J call doubtful. In germline, CDR1 is SQVTM, CDR2 ANQGSEA. The CDR3 is 12 amino acids.